Listed below are T cell receptor beta chains from one sample, sequenced in a study of monozygotic twins with inflammatory bowel disease. One entry per CDR3 protein, without DNA, is what TCRdb gives after re-calling the 5' RACE reads. This sample's table reports about 440,000 distinct CDR3 sequences. The sample was blood. These receptors were collected from a human donor with ulcerative colitis or Crohn's disease, or a healthy co-twin of an affected twin (not recorded which). CDR3s include the opening cysteine and the closing phenylalanine or tryptophan.

v_call	cdr3_length	j_call	cdr3_aa
TRBV5-1	15	TRBJ2-5	CASSARTGREETQYF
TRBV6-1	13	TRBJ1-2	CASSERGNYGYTF
TRBV12-3/TRBV12-4	13	TRBJ1-5	CASRVAINQPQHF
TRBV2	16	TRBJ2-3	CASNGESAKPTDTQYF
TRBV7-2	16	TRBJ2-3	CASSLFPGGPTDTQYF
TRBV18	15	TRBJ1-4	CASSPTGLRGEKLFF
TRBV6-1	19	TRBJ2-7	CASSRRGTIPGGQFHEQYF
TRBV7-9	15	TRBJ1-5	CASSSGGGPSQPQHF
TRBV7-7	15	TRBJ2-2	CASSPWGVNTGELFF
TRBV9	13	TRBJ1-2	CASSGQGALSYTF
TRBV5-6	18	TRBJ2-1	CASSPTGTSSTRHNEQFF
TRBV20-1	13	TRBJ2-3	CSACRDASDTQYF
TRBV7-2	14	TRBJ2-1	CASSLVSLLAEQFF
TRBV5-1	16	TRBJ1-4	CASSLAGPGGREKLFF
TRBV5-1	14	TRBJ1-2	CASSKGDRRYGYTF
TRBV5-1	15	TRBJ2-7	CASSLDRGTGYEQYF
TRBV12-3/TRBV12-4	13	TRBJ1-3	CASSLVPGSTIYF
TRBV28	12	TRBJ2-1	CASIVGYNEQFF
TRBV7-2	15	TRBJ2-7	CASSASQGLTYEQYF
TRBV20-1	13	TRBJ2-5	CSARSGVGETQYF
TRBV5-1	15	TRBJ2-1	CASSLGAGSRNEQFF
TRBV12-3/TRBV12-4	15	TRBJ2-7	CASSLNGGGSYEQYF
TRBV7-2	14	TRBJ2-7	CASSLTLNSYEQYF
TRBV7-2	15	TRBJ2-7	CASSFNRQGAGEQYF
TRBV18	15	TRBJ1-1	CASSPGVSANTEAFF
TRBV11-1	14	TRBJ2-2	CASRTGTNTGELFF
TRBV20-1	14	TRBJ2-1	CSASRAVVYNEQFF
TRBV9	17	TRBJ2-2	CASTKRAGASETGELFF
TRBV7-2	13	TRBJ1-4	CASSLQSAEKLFF
TRBV7-6	14	TRBJ2-1	CASSPGQGANYQFF
TRBV18	13	TRBJ2-1	CASSPGLGNEQFF
TRBV5-1	14	TRBJ2-1	CASSLGGTGGEQFF
TRBV5-1	13	TRBJ2-2	CASSLTGVGELFF
TRBV11-1	12	TRBJ2-4	CASSPTSNIQYF
TRBV30	15	TRBJ1-5	CAWSSQQGFNQPQHF
TRBV7-3	20	TRBJ2-3	CASSSPGLAGARLKADTQYF
TRBV5-5	15	TRBJ2-2	CTSSFGQGTSGELFF
TRBV7-3	13	TRBJ1-1	CASSFGTATEAFF
TRBV2	13	TRBJ1-4	CASSLEGDEKLFF
TRBV5-6	14	TRBJ2-3	CASRPNWGTDTQYF
TRBV20-1	11	TRBJ1-6	CSAGRNSPLHF
TRBV10-3	18	TRBJ2-2	CAISERGTEVSVTGELFF
TRBV12-3/TRBV12-4	13	TRBJ1-2	CASSLGGAWGYTF
TRBV20-1	13	TRBJ2-1	CSARGTADNEQFF
TRBV6-1	15	TRBJ2-1	CASNEVWTGANEQFF
TRBV4-2	15	TRBJ2-1	CASSQDMDFYNEQFF
TRBV28	16	TRBJ1-2	CASSASGTGVNYGYTF
TRBV5-1	16	TRBJ2-3	CASSLEVGRSTDTQYF
TRBV7-3	15	TRBJ2-1	CASSSSSRFYNEQFF
TRBV18	12	TRBJ1-1	CASSQNRDEAFF
TRBV5-4	17	TRBJ2-1	CASSLGASGKGYNEQFF